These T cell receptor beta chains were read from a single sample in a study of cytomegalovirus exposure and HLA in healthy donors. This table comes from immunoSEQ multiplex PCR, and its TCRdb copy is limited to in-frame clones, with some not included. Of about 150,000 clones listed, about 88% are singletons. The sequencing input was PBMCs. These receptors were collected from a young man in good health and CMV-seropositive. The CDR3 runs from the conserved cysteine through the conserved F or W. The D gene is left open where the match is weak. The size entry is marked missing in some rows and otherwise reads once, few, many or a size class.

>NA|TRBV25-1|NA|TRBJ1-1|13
TGTGCCAGCATAGGTTCGATCAGGACTGAAGCTTTCTTT
CASIGSIRTEAFF
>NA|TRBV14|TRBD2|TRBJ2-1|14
TGTGCCAGCAGCCAAGATCTAGCGGGAGTGGTGCAGTTCTTC
CASSQDLAGVVQFF
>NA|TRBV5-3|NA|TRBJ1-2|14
TGTGCCAGAAGCTTGTTCAGGGCGTGTTGGGGCTACACCTTC
CARSLFRACWGYTF
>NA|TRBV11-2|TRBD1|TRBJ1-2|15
TGTGCCAGCAGCCACCCCGGGACAGGGAACTATGGCTACACCTTC
CASSHPGTGNYGYTF
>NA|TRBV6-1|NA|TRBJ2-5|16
TGTGCCAGCAGTGAAGCGCTTCGGCTAGGTCAAGAGACCCAGTACTTC
CASSEALRLGQETQYF
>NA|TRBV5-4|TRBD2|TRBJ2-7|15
TGTGCCAGCAGAGGATCTAGCGGGAACCCCTACGAGCAGTACTTC
CASRGSSGNPYEQYF
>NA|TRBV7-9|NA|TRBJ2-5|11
TGTGCCAGCAGCTTAAGCGGGACCCAGTACTTC
CASSLSGTQYF
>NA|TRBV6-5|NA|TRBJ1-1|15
TGTGCCAGCAGTTACCGCTACCGGACAAGCACTGAAGCTTTCTTT
CASSYRYRTSTEAFF
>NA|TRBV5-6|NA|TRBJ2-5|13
TGTGCCAGCAGACCCGGGACTCAAGAGACCCAGTACTTC
CASRPGTQETQYF
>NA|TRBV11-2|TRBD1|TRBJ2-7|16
TGTGCCAGCAGCTTATGGGGGGGGACAGGGCTTTACGAGCAGTACTTC
CASSLWGGTGLYEQYF
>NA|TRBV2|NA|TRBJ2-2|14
TGTGCCAGCAGCTATAACAGGGCTCCCGGGGAGCTGTTTTTT
CASSYNRAPGELFF
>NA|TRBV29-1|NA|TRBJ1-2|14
TGCAGCGTTGGGGTGGGGGAGGCTAGCTATGGCTACACCTTC
CSVGVGEASYGYTF
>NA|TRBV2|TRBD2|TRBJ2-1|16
TGTGCCAGCACCCGACGGGGGACTAGCGGGTACAATGAGCAGTTCTTC
CASTRRGTSGYNEQFF
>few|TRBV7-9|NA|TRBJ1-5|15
TGTGCCAGCAGCTTAGCGCGTCAGGGTGATCAGCCCCAGCATTTT
CASSLARQGDQPQHF
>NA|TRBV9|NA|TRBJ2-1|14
TGTGCCAGTAACAGGGATTCCACTTACAATGAGCAGTTCTTC
CASNRDSTYNEQFF
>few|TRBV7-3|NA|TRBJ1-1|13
TGTGCCAGCAGCTTCGGGGAGAACACTGAAGCTTTCTTT
CASSFGENTEAFF
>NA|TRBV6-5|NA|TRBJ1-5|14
TGTGCCAGCAGCGCTTACAGGGTCAATCAGCCCCAGCATTTT
CASSAYRVNQPQHF
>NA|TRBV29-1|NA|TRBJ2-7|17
TGCAGCGCCCGGGGCAGGGCGGAAGTGGGGGGTGACTACGAGCAGTACTTC
CSARGRAEVGGDYEQYF
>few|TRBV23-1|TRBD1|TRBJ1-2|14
TGCGCCAGCACCGGACAGGGCCCTCTGGGAGGCTACACCTTC
CASTGQGPLGGYTF
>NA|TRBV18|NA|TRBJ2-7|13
TGTGCCAGCTCACCTGGACAGTTAGACGAGCAGTACTTC
CASSPGQLDEQYF